The present T cell receptor (beta chain) was sequenced within a study of graft-versus-host responses after intestinal transplantation. Profiled with immunoSEQ multiplex PCR; TCRdb holds only in-frame clones, not every one. The data show under 90,000 clones, over 80% seen once. Trimming pared 7 bases from V and 1 base from J, leaving 19 bases between. In germline, CDR1 is GTSNPN, CDR2 SVGIG (reference sequence). The CDR3 runs 16 residues. This material consisted of PBMCs, taken 98 days after intestinal transplantation. The receptor comes from a human patient who received an intestinal transplant, so some T cells may come from the graft donor. The rearrangement uses TRBV30 and TRBJ2-2; the D gene could be TRBD1 or TRBD2 (5 bases each). Here the CDR3 reads CALYFPGRQNTGELFF. CDR3 bases: TGTGCCTTATACTTTCCGGGACGGCAGAACACCGGGGAGCTGTTTTTT.